One and the same sample provided the 21 T cell receptor beta chains below, sequenced in a study of PD-1 blockade in classical Hodgkin lymphoma. Repertoires were generated with immunoSEQ multiplex PCR, while TCRdb's copy carries only in-frame clones and drops some. This sample has about 110,000 clones, with 80% to 90% found just once. Every one of the patients relapsed after autologous stem cell transplantation (brentuximab vedotin exposure was variable). The starting material was peripheral blood mononuclear cells (PBMCs), obtained before the second cycle of nivolumab. The receptors shown here come from a human donor with classical Hodgkin lymphoma.

V gene TRBV5-1 combines with J gene TRBJ2-1; D ambiguous. The CDR3 has 13 amino acids. CDR1 is SGHRS and CDR2 is YFSETQ in the germline V gene. The germline V and J ends were trimmed by 4 bases and 8 bases, with 13 bases remaining between them. The CDR3 region is CASSHGSVDEQFF. The DNA for the CDR3 is TGCGCCAGCAGCCATGGCAGTGTCGATGAGCAGTTCTTC.

This rearrangement joins TRBV18 to TRBJ1-2; D possibly corresponds to TRBD1 (6 bases). In germline, CDR1 is KGHSH, CDR2 LQKENI. Trimming left V 4 bases short and J 2 bases short, with 14 bases between. The CDR3 has 15 amino acids. In nucleotides, the CDR3 is TGTGCCAGCTCACAATACCGGGACACCAACTATGGCTACACCTTC. Protein sequence: CASSQYRDTNYGYTF.

The V and J genes are TRBV28 and TRBJ1-4; D ambiguous. The length of the CDR3 is 13 residues. Looked up from germline, CDR1 is MDHEN and CDR2 is SYDVKM. Trimming stripped 11 bases from V and 8 bases from J, with 18 bases between. The CDR3 region is CASTRGVKEKLFF. CDR3 sequence (DNA): TGTGCCTCCACCCGGGGAGTAAAGGAAAAACTGTTTTTT.

The rearrangement uses TRBV19 and TRBJ2-2, with D maybe TRBD1 (6 bases). Germline lookup yields CDR1 LNHDA and CDR2 SQIVND (reference sequence). The CDR3 consists of 18 residues. V lost 5 bases, J lost 4 bases, and 23 bases lay in between. The CDR3 DNA is TGTGCCAGTAGTGGGCTCCGGGACACCTTTTCTCCCACCGGGGAGCTGTTTTTT. Translation gives CASSGLRDTFSPTGELFF.

The chain uses TRBV4-2 and TRBJ2-6, with TRBD1 matching 10 bases. With 3 bases clipped from V and 0 bases from J, the junction kept 5 bases outside the gene matches. The CDR3 runs 18 residues. The germline V gene encodes CDR1 LGHNA and CDR2 YNFKEQ. CDR3 in amino acids: CASSHPGTGVSGANVLTF. CDR3 sequence (DNA): TGTGCCAGCAGCCATCCCGGGACAGGGGTCTCTGGGGCCAACGTCCTGACTTTC.

This chain links TRBV6-5 with TRBJ2-5; no firm D call. CDR1 is MNHEY, CDR2 SVGAGI, per germline. The CDR3 is 13 residues long. The V and J ends lost 6 bases and 5 bases respectively, with 13 bases between them. This CDR3 is CASSRETLETQYF. Written as DNA, the CDR3 is TGTGCCAGCAGCCGCGAGACCTTGGAGACCCAGTACTTC.

The chain uses TRBV14 and TRBJ2-1; D gene unclear. CDR3 size: 18 residues. V was shortened by 0 bases and J by 4 bases, with 19 bases between the two germline ends. Germline loops: CDR1 SGHDN, CDR2 FVKESK. CDR3 protein: CASSQEGHLRHGYNEQFF. For the CDR3, the DNA is TGTGCCAGCAGCCAAGAAGGTCATCTCCGGCATGGTTACAATGAGCAGTTCTTC.

This clone has only one observation. This chain uses TRBV9 with TRBJ1-4; D gene unclear. Trimming stripped 3 bases from V and 6 bases from J, with 12 bases between. The CDR3 has 14 amino acids. CDR1 SGDLS and CDR2 YYNGEE come from the germline V gene. The CDR3 protein is CASSAQQLDEKLFF. CDR3 DNA sequence: TGTGCCAGCAGCGCCCAGCAGCTGGATGAAAAACTGTTTTTT.

This chain connects TRBV6-5 to TRBJ1-2, with unresolved D. The CDR3 contains 12 residues. V gave up 5 bases and J gave up 8 bases, with 12 bases separating them. Germline V gene sequence: CDR1 MNHEY, CDR2 SVGAGI. CDR3 loop: CASSTWTGGYTF. The CDR3 bases are TGTGCCAGCAGTACGTGGACCGGGGGCTACACCTTC.

The chain employs TRBV6-5 and TRBJ2-2, with D possibly matching TRBD2 (6 bases). The CDR3 is made up of 14 amino acids. Germline CDR1 MNHEY, CDR2 SVGAGI. Deletions cut 5 bases from V and 10 bases from J, with 17 bases between. The CDR3, as DNA: TGTGCCAGCAGTCTTGACTTGACTAGTCCGGAGCTGTTTTTT. This sequence encodes CASSLDLTSPELFF.

The chain has TRBV7-9 and TRBJ1-2; D ambiguous. The CDR3 has 16 amino acids. Germline V lookup: CDR1 SEHNR, CDR2 FQNEAQ (reference sequence). The V end was cut by 10 bases, the J end by 4 bases, with 25 bases between. The CDR3 coding sequence is TGTGCCACCCCCCTTAAGACGATACAAAGACCCTATGGCTACACCTTC. Its protein product is CATPLKTIQRPYGYTF.

This sequence joins TRBV5-5 and TRBJ1-2; 7 nucleotides match TRBD1. The germline V gene has CDR1 SGHKS and CDR2 YYEKEE (reference sequence). With V trimmed by 1 base and J by 8 bases, 11 bases remained unmatched. The CDR3 has 15 residues. The chain's CDR3 is CASSLIGRQGGGYTF. CDR3 in DNA: TGTGCCAGCAGCTTGATAGGGAGACAGGGAGGAGGCTACACCTTC.

This chain links TRBV23-1 with TRBJ1-2; 8 bases map to TRBD1. TRBV23-1 is an open reading frame, and its role is uncertain. J was trimmed by 3 bases and V by 6 bases; bases with no gene match: 0. This CDR3 region has 12 residues. CDR3 sequence: CASRTGDYGYTF. The CDR3 DNA follows: TGCGCCAGCAGGACAGGGGACTATGGCTACACCTTC.

This clone was counted a single time. The rearrangement joins TRBV7-2 to TRBJ2-7; TRBD2 matches 7 bases. The CDR3 has 15 residues. CDR1 is SGHTA, CDR2 FQGNSA, per germline. The junction had 3 bases not matched to a gene; V was cut back by 1 base and J by 0 bases. CDR3 DNA: TGTGCCAGCAGCTTAGAGGGAGGGAACTCCTACGAGCAGTACTTC. Amino acid sequence: CASSLEGGNSYEQYF.

V is TRBV5-1 and J is TRBJ2-5; maybe TRBD1 (6 bases). The CDR3 runs to 16 residues. Germline V gives CDR1 SGHRS, CDR2 YFSETQ. Trimming shortened V by 0 bases and J by 5 bases, and 17 bases separated the two germline ends. The CDR3 loop reads CASSLVSGQGLETQYF. DNA of the CDR3: TGCGCCAGCAGCTTGGTCTCTGGTCAGGGGCTGGAGACCCAGTACTTC.

The J gene is TRBJ2-7, the V gene TRBV6-5, with D tentatively TRBD1 or TRBD2 (7 bases each). Germline lookup yields CDR1 MNHEY and CDR2 SVGAGI. Trimming cost V 5 bases and J 1 base, with 12 bases left between them. The CDR3 is made up of 14 amino acids. The CDR3 reads CASSPQGGSYEQYF. CDR3 sequence (DNA): TGTGCCAGCAGTCCCCAGGGGGGGTCCTACGAGCAGTACTTC.

The rearrangement links TRBV27 to TRBJ2-5; D unclear. V was cut by 3 bases and J by 0 bases, with 5 bases left in between. The CDR3 has 13 amino acids. Looked up from germline, CDR1 is MNHEY and CDR2 is SMNVEV (reference sequence). CDR3 residues: CASSLANQETQYF. As DNA, the CDR3 is TGTGCCAGCAGTTTGGCAAACCAAGAGACCCAGTACTTC.

The J gene is TRBJ1-5, the V gene TRBV19, with 8 bases that match TRBD1. This CDR3 has 16 amino acids. Germline CDR1 LNHDA, CDR2 SQIVND (reference sequence). The junction had 15 bases not matched to a gene; V was cut back by 5 bases and J by 9 bases. CDR3 amino acids: CASSPPDRASKRPQHF. The CDR3, as DNA: TGTGCCAGTAGTCCGCCGGACAGGGCCTCCAAACGGCCCCAGCATTTT.

The chain combines TRBV30 with TRBJ2-5; unclear D gene. The V end was cut by 1 base, the J end by 5 bases, with 8 bases between. CDR3 length: 12 residues. The germline gives CDR1 GTSNPN, CDR2 SVGIG (reference sequence). CDR3 sequence reads: CAWSAPPETQYF. Here the CDR3 DNA reads TGTGCCTGGAGTGCTCCACCGGAGACCCAGTACTTC.

V gene TRBV5-4 combines with J gene TRBJ2-7; D could derive from TRBD1 or TRBD2 (6 bases each). Per the germline V gene, CDR1 is SGHNT and CDR2 is YYREEE (reference sequence). The CDR3 loop spans 14 amino acids. V shed 7 bases and J shed 5 bases, with 19 bases lying between them. CDR3 residues: CASRSGGRKDEQYF. DNA for the CDR3: TGTGCCAGCCGCAGTGGGGGGCGTAAGGACGAGCAGTACTTC.

V gene TRBV28 combines with J gene TRBJ1-6, with a tentative D call TRBD1 (5 bases). V lost 8 bases and J lost 8, with 10 bases in between. This CDR3 comprises 12 residues. CDR1 is MDHEN and CDR2 is SYDVKM in the germline V gene. The CDR3 DNA follows: TGTGCCAGCTTTGGGGGTGATTCACCCCTCCACTTT. Translating gives CASFGGDSPLHF.